One T cell receptor beta chain is described in this entry. Its antigen remains unknown. The data belong to a study of STAT5B mutations in CD4+ large granular lymphocyte leukemia. Findings and caveats of the study: Data were not HLA-matched across samples. 8/27 top patient clones versus 2/35 control clones were TRBV06-family. Less than 30% of private leukemic clonotypes occurred rarely in other patients' non-leukemic repertoires.

Trimming cost V 1 base and J 5 bases; bases outside gene matches: 4. The CDR3 has 15 residues. Germline loops: CDR1 SGHVS, CDR2 FNYEAQ. Generated by immunoSEQ multiplex PCR, the TCRdb table keeps only in-frame clones and is missing some. The sample has about 20,000 clones, roughly 79% seen once. The specimen was CD4+ T cells from blood buffy coats. The chain carries TRBV7-6 and TRBJ2-1; 8 bases match TRBD1. This sequence was found in a human donor in good health. The CDR3, as DNA: TGTGCCAGCAGCTTAGGGACAGGGTCCCACAATGAGCAGTTCTTC. Protein: CASSLGTGSHNEQFF.